This T cell receptor beta chain is from a study of T cells in Graves' hyperthyroidism and ophthalmopathy. A patient was excluded if there was uncontrolled infection, other autoimmune disease, pregnancy or lactation. The CDR3 length is 13 residues. The germline V and J ends were trimmed by 0 bases and 1 base, with 6 bases remaining between them. Germline V gives CDR1 DFQATT, CDR2 SNEGSKA (reference sequence). The TCR beta CDR3 regions underwent amplification using RNA transcripts as the source. HTBI primers were the set used in a first-round RT-PCR of the TCR CDR3. MiXCR was run by TCRdb on the multiplex PCR reads, yielding one entry per CDR3 protein. Of under 800,000 distinct CDR3 sequences in the sample, around 15% were seen once.

The specimen was blood. The chain has TRBV20-1 and TRBJ1-2; D is undetermined. This clonotype was sampled from a woman between 18 and 29 years old with Graves' hyperthyroidism. CDR3 loop: CSARDLINYGYTF. In DNA form, the CDR3 reads TGCAGTGCTAGAGATCTAATTAACTATGGCTACACCTTC.